This is a list of T cell receptor beta chains from one sample in a study of OX40 agonist ivuxolimab in advanced cancers. Repertoires were generated with immunoSEQ multiplex PCR, while TCRdb's copy carries only in-frame clones and drops some. The sample lists around 76,000 clones; 86% were seen once. The sequencing used CD4+ or CD8+ T cells sorted from blood, collected in a trial of the OX40 agonist ivuxolimab. Receptor source: an adult with an advanced solid tumor such as melanoma, head and neck, liver or kidney cancer. Each CDR3 is given with its conserved first and last residue. A D gene is named only where the DNA matches it firmly. Clone size is given for some rows only: seen once, a few or many times, or a class if the clone is expanded.

DNA	CDR3	size	V	J	D
TGTGCCAGCTCTCCGGACAGGGTGGATGGCTACACCTTC	CASSPDRVDGYTF	NA	TRBV18	TRBJ1-2	TRBD1
TGTGCCAGCAGCCCAACCGGGAGCTCTAACTATGGCTACACCTTC	CASSPTGSSNYGYTF	NA	TRBV9	TRBJ1-2	NA
TGTGCCAGCGGGGACAGGGAGCCCTACGAGCAGTACTTC	CASGDREPYEQYF	NA	TRBV27	TRBJ2-7	TRBD1
TGTGCCAGCAGCCAGTACCCACCGACTAGCGGGATCGGGGAGCAGTACTTC	CASSQYPPTSGIGEQYF	NA	TRBV4-2	TRBJ2-7	TRBD2
TGTGCCACCAGCACCCCTGCACACAGGGGGTCCGAAGCTTTCTTT	CATSTPAHRGSEAFF	NA	TRBV15	TRBJ1-1	TRBD1
TGTGCCAGCAGCGTTTCTTGGCAGGGGATGTTTGGCTACACCTTC	CASSVSWQGMFGYTF	NA	TRBV6-5	TRBJ1-2	NA
TGCGCCAGCAGCTTGGGAGGACTAACCTACGAGCAGTACTTC	CASSLGGLTYEQYF	NA	TRBV5-1	TRBJ2-7	NA
TGTGCCAGCAGCCCGACAGGGTCTGCTGAAGCTTTCTTT	CASSPTGSAEAFF	NA	TRBV6-5	TRBJ1-1	TRBD1
TGTGCCAGCAGCTTAGCGGGGGGAATCAATCAGCCCCAGCATTTT	CASSLAGGINQPQHF	once	TRBV7-9	TRBJ1-5	NA
TGTGCCAGCACCACACAGGGAGGGTTATATTCGGGCAATCAGCCCCAGCATTTT	CASTTQGGLYSGNQPQHF	NA	TRBV28	TRBJ1-5	NA
TGCGCCAGCAGCAACCGACCCTGGACAGATGAAAAACTGTTTTTT	CASSNRPWTDEKLFF	NA	TRBV5-1	TRBJ1-4	NA
TGTGCCACCCGTTGGGGACAGGGGGGAATAGAGACCCAGTACTTC	CATRWGQGGIETQYF	NA	TRBV6-1	TRBJ2-5	TRBD1
TGTGCCAGCAGTTTATTAGGACTGGGAACCTACGAGCAGTACTTC	CASSLLGLGTYEQYF	NA	TRBV27	TRBJ2-7	NA
TGTGCCAGCAGCTCGTGGGACCACACAGATACGCAGTATTTT	CASSSWDHTDTQYF	NA	TRBV7-2	TRBJ2-3	NA
TGTGCCAGCAGTTTAGGCCGGGACCCCATTACGCAGTATTTT	CASSLGRDPITQYF	few	TRBV27	TRBJ2-3	NA
TGTGCCAGCAACTCAATTACGGGGGGACTTGCAGACAATGAGCAGTTCTTC	CASNSITGGLADNEQFF	NA	TRBV27	TRBJ2-1	TRBD2